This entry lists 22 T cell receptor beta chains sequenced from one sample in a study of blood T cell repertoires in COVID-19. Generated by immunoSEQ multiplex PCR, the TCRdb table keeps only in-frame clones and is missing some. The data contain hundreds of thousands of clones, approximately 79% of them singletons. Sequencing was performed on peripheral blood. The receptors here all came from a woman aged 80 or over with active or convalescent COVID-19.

CDR3 in DNA: TGTGCCAGCAGCTTAGGGAGGGACAGGGGCACTGAAGCTTTCTTT. It encodes CASSLGRDRGTEAFF. The rearrangement joins TRBV7-2 to TRBJ1-1, with 10 positions matching TRBD1. The CDR3 runs 15 residues. The V and J ends lost 1 base and 4 bases, in that order; junction bases with no gene match: 3. Per the germline V gene, CDR1 is SGHTA and CDR2 is FQGNSA.

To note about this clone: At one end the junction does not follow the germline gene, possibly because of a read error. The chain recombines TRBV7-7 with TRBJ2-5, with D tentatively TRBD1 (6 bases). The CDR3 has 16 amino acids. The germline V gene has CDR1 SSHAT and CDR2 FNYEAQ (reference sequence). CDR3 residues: CASSLRSAGVQETQYF. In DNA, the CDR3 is TGTGCTAGCAGCTTACGGTCGGCAGGGGTACAGGAGACCCAGTACTTC.

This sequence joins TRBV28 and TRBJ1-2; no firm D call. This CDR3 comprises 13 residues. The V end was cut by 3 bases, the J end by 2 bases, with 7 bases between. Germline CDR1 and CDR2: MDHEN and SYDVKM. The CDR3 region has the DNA TGTGCCAGCAGTTTGACGGGGAACTATGGCTACACCTTC. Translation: CASSLTGNYGYTF.

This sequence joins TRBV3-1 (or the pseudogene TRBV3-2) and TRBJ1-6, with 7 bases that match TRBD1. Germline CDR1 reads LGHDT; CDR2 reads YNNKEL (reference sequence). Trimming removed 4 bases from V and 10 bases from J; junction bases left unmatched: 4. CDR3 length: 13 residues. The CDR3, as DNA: TGTGCCAGCAGCCCAACAGGGGTATCACCCCTCCACTTT. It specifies CASSPTGVSPLHF.

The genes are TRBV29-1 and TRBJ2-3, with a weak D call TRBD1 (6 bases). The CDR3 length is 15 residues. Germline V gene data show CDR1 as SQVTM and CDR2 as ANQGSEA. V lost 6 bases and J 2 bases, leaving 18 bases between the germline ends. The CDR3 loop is CSVVRDRFDTDTQYF. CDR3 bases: TGCAGCGTCGTCCGAGACAGGTTTGACACAGATACGCAGTATTTT.

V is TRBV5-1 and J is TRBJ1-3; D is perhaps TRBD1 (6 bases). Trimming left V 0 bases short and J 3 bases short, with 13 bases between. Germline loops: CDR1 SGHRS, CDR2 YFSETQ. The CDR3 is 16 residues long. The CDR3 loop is CASSLEGTQSGNTIYF. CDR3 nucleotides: TGCGCCAGCAGCTTGGAGGGGACACAAAGTGGAAACACCATATATTTT.

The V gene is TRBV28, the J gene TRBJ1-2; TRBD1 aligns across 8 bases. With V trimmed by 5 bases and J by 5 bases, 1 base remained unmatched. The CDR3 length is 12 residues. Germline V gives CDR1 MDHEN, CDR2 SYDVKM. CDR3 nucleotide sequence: TGTGCCAGCAGTGACAGGGGATATGGCTACACCTTC. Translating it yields CASSDRGYGYTF.

The CDR3, as DNA: TGTGCCAGCAGCCGGACAGGGGGTATTTCAGATACGCAGTATTTT. Residues: CASSRTGGISDTQYF. V and J are TRBV16 and TRBJ2-3; 10 nucleotides line up with TRBD1. V dropped 4 bases and J dropped 4; count of bases not matched to a gene: 5. CDR3 length equals 15 residues. Germline CDR1 reads KGHSY; CDR2 reads FQNENV. The full variable domain, in which reference TRBV16 and TRBJ2-3 provide the parts outside the CDR3, is GEEVAQTPKHLVRGEGQKAKLYCAPIKGHSYVFWYQQVLKNEFKFLISFQNENVFDETGMPKERFSAKCLPNSPCSLEIQATKLEDSAVYFCASSRTGGISDTQYFGPGTRLTVL.

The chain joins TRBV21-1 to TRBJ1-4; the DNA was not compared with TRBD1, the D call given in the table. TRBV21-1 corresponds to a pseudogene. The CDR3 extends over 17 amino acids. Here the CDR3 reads CASSKDRPGGSYEKLFF. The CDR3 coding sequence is TGTGCCAGCAGCAAAGATAGGCCAGGGGGAAGTTATGAAAAACTGTTTTTT.

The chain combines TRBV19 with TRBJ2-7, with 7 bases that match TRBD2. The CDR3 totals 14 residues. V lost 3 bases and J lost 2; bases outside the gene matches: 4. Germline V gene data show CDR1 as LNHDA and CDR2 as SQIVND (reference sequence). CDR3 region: CASSMRELAYEQYF. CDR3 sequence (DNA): TGTGCCAGTAGTATGCGGGAGTTAGCCTACGAGCAGTACTTC.

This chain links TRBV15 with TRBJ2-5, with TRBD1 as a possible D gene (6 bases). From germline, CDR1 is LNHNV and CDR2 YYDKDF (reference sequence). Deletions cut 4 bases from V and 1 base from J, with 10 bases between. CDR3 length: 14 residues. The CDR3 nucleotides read TGTGCCACCAGCATAGGACAGACCCAAGAGACCCAGTACTTC. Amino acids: CATSIGQTQETQYF.

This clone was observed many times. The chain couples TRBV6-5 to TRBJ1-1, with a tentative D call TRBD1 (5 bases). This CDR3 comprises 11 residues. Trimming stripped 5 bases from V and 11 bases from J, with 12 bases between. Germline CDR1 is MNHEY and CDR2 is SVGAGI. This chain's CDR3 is CASSTGGYAFF. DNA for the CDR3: TGTGCCAGCAGTACGGGGGGATATGCTTTCTTT.

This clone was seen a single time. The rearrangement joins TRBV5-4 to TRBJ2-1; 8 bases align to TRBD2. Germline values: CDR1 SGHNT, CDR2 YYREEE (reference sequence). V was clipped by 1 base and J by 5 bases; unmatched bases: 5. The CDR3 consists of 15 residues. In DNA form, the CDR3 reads TGTGCCAGCAGCTTGCGAGCGGGAGACGACAATGAGCAGTTCTTC. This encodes CASSLRAGDDNEQFF.

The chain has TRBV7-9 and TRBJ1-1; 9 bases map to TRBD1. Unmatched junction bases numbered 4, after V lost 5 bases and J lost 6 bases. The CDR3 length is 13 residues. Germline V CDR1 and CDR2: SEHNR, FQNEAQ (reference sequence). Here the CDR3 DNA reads TGTGCCAGCAGCGCGGACAGGGGAGCTGAAGCTTTCTTT. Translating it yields CASSADRGAEAFF.

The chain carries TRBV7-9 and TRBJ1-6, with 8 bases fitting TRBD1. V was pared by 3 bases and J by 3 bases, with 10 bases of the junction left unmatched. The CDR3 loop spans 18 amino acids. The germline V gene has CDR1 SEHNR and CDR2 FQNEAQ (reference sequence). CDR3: CASSFTPGTGIYNSPLHF. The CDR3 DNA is TGTGCCAGCAGCTTCACACCCGGGACAGGAATCTATAATTCACCCCTCCACTTT. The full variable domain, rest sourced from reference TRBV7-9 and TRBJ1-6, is DTGVSQNPRHKITKRGQNVTFRCDPISEHNRLYWYRQTLGQGPEFLTYFQNEAQLEKSRLLSDRFSAERPKGSFSTLEIQRTEQGDSAMYLCASSFTPGTGIYNSPLHFGNGTRLTVT.

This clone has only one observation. The CDR3 loop is CASSAGTGGFSPLHF. CDR3 sequence (DNA): TGTGCCAGCAGCGCCGGGACAGGAGGTTTTTCACCCCTCCACTTT. The chain carries TRBV9 and TRBJ1-6; 8 positions match TRBD1. The CDR3 has 15 residues. V shed 3 bases and J 9 bases; nucleotides not matched to a gene: 8. The germline gives CDR1 SGDLS, CDR2 YYNGEE.

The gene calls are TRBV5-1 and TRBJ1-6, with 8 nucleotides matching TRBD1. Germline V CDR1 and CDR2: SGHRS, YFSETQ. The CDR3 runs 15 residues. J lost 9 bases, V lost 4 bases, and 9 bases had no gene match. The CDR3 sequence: CASSPGQVLSSPLHF. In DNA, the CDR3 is TGCGCCAGCAGCCCGGGACAGGTCTTGAGTTCACCCCTCCACTTT.

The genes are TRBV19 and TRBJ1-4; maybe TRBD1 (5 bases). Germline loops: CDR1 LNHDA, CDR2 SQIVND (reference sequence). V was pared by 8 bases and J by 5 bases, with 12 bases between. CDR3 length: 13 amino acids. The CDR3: CASVGDFNEKLFF. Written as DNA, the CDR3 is TGTGCCAGTGTGGGGGACTTCAATGAAAAACTGTTTTTT. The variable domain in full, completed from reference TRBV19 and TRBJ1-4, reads DGGITQSPKYLFRKEGQNVTLSCEQNLNHDAMYWYRQDPGQGLRLIYYSQIVNDFQKGDIAEGYSVSREKKESFPLTVTSAQKNPTAFYLCASVGDFNEKLFFGSGTQLSVL.

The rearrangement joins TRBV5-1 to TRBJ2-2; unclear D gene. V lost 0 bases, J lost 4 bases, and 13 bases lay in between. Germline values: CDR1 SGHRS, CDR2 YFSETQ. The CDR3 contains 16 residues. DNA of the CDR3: TGCGCCAGCAGCTTGGCGGTTAGCAGAAGCACCGGGGAGCTGTTTTTT. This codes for CASSLAVSRSTGELFF.

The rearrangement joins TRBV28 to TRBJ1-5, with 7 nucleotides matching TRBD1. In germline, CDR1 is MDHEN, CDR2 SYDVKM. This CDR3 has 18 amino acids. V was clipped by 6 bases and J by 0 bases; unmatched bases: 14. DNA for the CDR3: TGTGCCAGCAGCCCACCTCGACAGGGACTCCTTAGCAATCAGCCCCAGCATTTT. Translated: CASSPPRQGLLSNQPQHF.

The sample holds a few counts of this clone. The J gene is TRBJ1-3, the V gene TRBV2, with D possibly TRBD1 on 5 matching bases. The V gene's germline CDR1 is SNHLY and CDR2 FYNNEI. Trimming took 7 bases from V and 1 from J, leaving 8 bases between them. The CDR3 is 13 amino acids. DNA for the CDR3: TGTGCCAGCATGGGGGGGTCTGGAAACACCATATATTTT. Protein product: CASMGGSGNTIYF.

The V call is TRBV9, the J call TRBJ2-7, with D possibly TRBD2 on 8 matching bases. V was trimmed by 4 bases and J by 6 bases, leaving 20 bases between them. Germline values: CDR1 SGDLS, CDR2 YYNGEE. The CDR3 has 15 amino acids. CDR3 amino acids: CASSPGGDRLREQYF. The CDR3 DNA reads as TGTGCCAGCAGCCCGGGGGGGGACAGACTACGCGAGCAGTACTTC. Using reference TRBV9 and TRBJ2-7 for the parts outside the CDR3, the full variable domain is DSGVTQTPKHLITATGQRVTLRCSPRSGDLSVYWYQQSLDQGLQFLIQYYNGEERAKGNILERFSAQQFPDLHSELNLSSLELGDSALYFCASSPGGDRLREQYFGPGTRLTVT.